This T cell receptor (beta chain) is from a study of early T cells in non-severe SARS-CoV-2 infection. For the study at large: Alpha and beta chains were unpaired, from unsorted whole-blood bulk RNA. Study-wide results and limits: Using VDJdb, the matching emphasized anti-spike CD8 responses while missing private and CD4 specificities.

A remark on this clonotype: Its target is unknown.

Unique molecular identifiers (one per individual cDNA molecule) were attached. TCRdb re-called the 5' RACE reads with MiXCR, one entry per CDR3 protein. The repertoire consists of tens of thousands of distinct CDR3 sequences, with roughly 12% occurring once and the leading ten covering around 2.8%. The CDR3 loop spans 14 amino acids. The germline CDR1 and CDR2 sequences are SEHNR and FQNEAQ (reference sequence). V lost 2 bases and J lost 5, with 12 bases in between. The source material was whole blood, sampled at baseline. The clonotype originates from an adult who was a healthcare worker with PCR-confirmed SARS-CoV-2 infection or an uninfected control (not recorded which). This chain links TRBV7-9 with TRBJ1-2; a possible D gene is TRBD1 (5 bases). CDR3 region: CASSLHEGLYGYTF. DNA of the CDR3: TGTGCCAGCAGCTTACACGAGGGACTTTATGGCTACACCTTC.